This T cell receptor beta chain emerged from a study of molecular identifiers for immune sequencing clone quantification. The CDR3 length is 17 residues. Germline CDR1 is MNHEY and CDR2 is SVGEGT. Listed TCR primers, together with previously described methods, were used for the bulk TCR libraries. TCRdb re-called the PCR reads with MiXCR, one entry per CDR3 protein. Among over 85,000 distinct CDR3 sequences, 30% to 35% were seen once, and the ten largest hold around a tenth. Comments on this clonotype: The junction does not match germline at one end; this may be a read error.

The chain carries TRBV6-2 or TRBV6-3 and TRBJ2-3; D gene unclear. This TCR derives from a human donor in good health. Some libraries in this study had Jurkat cell RNA spiked in. Sequenced sample: naive CD8+ T cells from blood, with Jurkat cell RNA spiked in. Noted subset: FACS-sorted CD8+CD4-CCR7+CD45RA+ naive T cells. Here the CDR3 reads CASSQDKEARGTDTQNF. The CDR3 nucleotides read TGTGCCAGCAGTCAAGACAAGGAAGCTCGCGGCACAGATACGCAGAATTTT.